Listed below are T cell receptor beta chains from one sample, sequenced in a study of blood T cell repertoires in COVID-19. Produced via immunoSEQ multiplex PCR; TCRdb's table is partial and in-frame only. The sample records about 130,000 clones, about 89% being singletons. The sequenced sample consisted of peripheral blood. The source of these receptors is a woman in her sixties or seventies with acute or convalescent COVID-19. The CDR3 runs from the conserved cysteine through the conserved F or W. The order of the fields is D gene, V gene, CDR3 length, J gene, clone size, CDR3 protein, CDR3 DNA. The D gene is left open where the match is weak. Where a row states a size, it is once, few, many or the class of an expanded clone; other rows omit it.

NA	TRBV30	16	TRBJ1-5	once	CAWSDRAALSNQPQHF	TGTGCCTGGAGTGACCGCGCGGCCCTTAGCAATCAGCCCCAGCATTTT
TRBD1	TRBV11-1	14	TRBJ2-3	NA	CASRQGARVDTQYF	TGTGCCAGCAGACAGGGGGCGCGGGTAGATACGCAGTATTTT
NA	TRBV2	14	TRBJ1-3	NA	CASKEQGAGNTIYF	TGTGCCAGCAAGGAACAGGGCGCTGGAAACACCATATATTTT
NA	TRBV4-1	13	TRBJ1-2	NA	CASSAGVNYGYTF	TGCGCCAGCAGCGCAGGGGTGAACTATGGCTACACCTTC
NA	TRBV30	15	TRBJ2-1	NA	CAWSVGGSSYNEQFF	TGTGCCTGGAGTGTAGGTGGGAGCTCCTACAATGAGCAGTTCTTC
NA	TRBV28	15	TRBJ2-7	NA	CASSSPWAGNSEQYF	TGTGCCAGCAGTTCTCCTTGGGCGGGAAATTCCGAGCAGTACTTC
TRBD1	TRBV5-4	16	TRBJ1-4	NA	CASSEGDRGTNEKLFF	TGTGCCAGCAGCGAAGGGGACAGGGGAACTAATGAAAAACTGTTTTTT
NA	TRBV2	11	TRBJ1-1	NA	CASALDTEAFF	TGTGCCAGCGCCCTAGACACTGAAGCTTTCTTT
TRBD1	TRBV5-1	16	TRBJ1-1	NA	CASSVRTGGGGTEAFF	TGCGCCAGCAGCGTCAGGACAGGGGGCGGAGGCACTGAAGCTTTCTTT
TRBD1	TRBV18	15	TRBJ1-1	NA	CASSPTTGPLTEAFF	TGTGCCAGCTCACCAACGACAGGGCCTCTCACTGAAGCTTTCTTT
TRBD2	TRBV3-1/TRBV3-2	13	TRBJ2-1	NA	CASRESGRGEQFF	TGTGCCAGCAGGGAATCCGGGAGGGGAGAGCAGTTCTTC
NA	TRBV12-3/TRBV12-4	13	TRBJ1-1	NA	CASSPMQGTEAFF	TGTGCCAGCAGTCCGATGCAGGGCACTGAAGCTTTCTTT
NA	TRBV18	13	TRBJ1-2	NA	CASSPNHGYGYTF	TGTGCCAGCTCACCAAACCACGGTTATGGCTACACCTTC
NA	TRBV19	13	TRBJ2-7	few	CASSIILAGEQYF	TGTGCCAGTAGTATTATCTTAGCCGGCGAGCAGTACTTC